This T cell receptor (beta chain) was recovered during a study of read filtering for tumor transcriptome and immune sequencing. For the study at large: Patients were around 17 male and approximately 15 female, mean age 65.9 years, range about 45 to 85. IR-seq gave about 4.05 to 11 million TCR reads per sample; RNA-seq gave about 80 to 1,300. Study-level findings and limits: Correlation between methods rose after single-read clonotypes were removed. Sorted CD138-negative bone marrow cells were not purified T cells.

Notes on this clonotype: Antigen unknown.

CDR1 MGHRA and CDR2 YSYEKL come from the germline V gene. Trimming removed 1 base at V and 5 bases at J, with 8 bases between. This CDR3 region has 13 residues. The library was built from around 380 ng RNA with molecular barcoded adaptors for alpha/delta and beta/gamma chains. TCRdb re-derived calls from the reads in MiXCR, one entry per CDR3 protein. This table has roughly 130,000 distinct CDR3 sequences, 13% appearing once. The TCR originated in a donor at least 40 years old with multiple myeloma. Input material: a population of CD138-negative cells sorted from bone marrow. The rearrangement links TRBV4-1 to TRBJ2-5, with D perhaps TRBD2 (5 bases). In DNA, the CDR3 is TGCGCCAGCAGCCAAGCTAGGACTGAGACCCAGTACTTC. This sequence encodes CASSQARTETQYF.